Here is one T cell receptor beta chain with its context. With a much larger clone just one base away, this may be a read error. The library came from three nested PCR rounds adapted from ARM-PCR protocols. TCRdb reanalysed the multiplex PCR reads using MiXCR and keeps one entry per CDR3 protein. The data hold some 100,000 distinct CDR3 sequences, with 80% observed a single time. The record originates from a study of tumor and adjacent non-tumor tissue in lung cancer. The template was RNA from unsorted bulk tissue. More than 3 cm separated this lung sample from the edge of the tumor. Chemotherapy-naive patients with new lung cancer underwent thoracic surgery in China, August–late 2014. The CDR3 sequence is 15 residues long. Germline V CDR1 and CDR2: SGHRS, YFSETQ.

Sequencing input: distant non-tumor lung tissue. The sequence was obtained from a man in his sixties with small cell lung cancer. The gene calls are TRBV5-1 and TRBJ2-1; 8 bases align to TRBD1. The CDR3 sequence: CGSSLKDRVGNEQSF. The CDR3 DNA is TGCGGCAGCAGCTTGAAGGACAGGGTTGGGAATGAGCAGTCCTTC. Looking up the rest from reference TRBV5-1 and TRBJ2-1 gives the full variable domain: KAGVTQTPRYLIKTRGQQVTLSCSPISGHRSVSWYQQTPGQGLQFLFEYFSETQRNKGNFPGRFSGRQFSNSRSEMNVSTLELGDSALYLCGSSLKDRVGNEQSFGPGTRLTVL.